The rows below give T cell receptor beta chains drawn from one sample of a study of blood T cell repertoires in COVID-19. Sequencing was performed with immunoSEQ multiplex PCR; in TCRdb, only in-frame clones are kept and a portion is missing. The sample carries some 250,000 clones, about 88% recorded once. The sequenced sample was peripheral blood. These receptors were taken from a woman aged 65 to 85 with active or convalescent COVID-19. Both conserved end residues are part of each CDR3. The D gene is left open where the match is weak. The size entry is marked missing in some rows and otherwise reads once, few, many or a size class.

d_call,clone_size,v_call,j_call,cdr3_nt,cdr3_aa
TRBD1,-,TRBV7-2,TRBJ2-5,TGTGCCAGCAGCTTAACAGGGGTCTCAGAGACCCAGTACTTC,CASSLTGVSETQYF
TRBD1,-,TRBV5-1,TRBJ2-2,TGCGCCAGCAGCTTGGTTACAGGGGTGACCGGGGAGCTGTTTTTT,CASSLVTGVTGELFF
-,-,TRBV10-3,TRBJ1-1,TGTGCCATCAGTGGACAAGCCAACACTGAAGCTTTCTTT,CAISGQANTEAFF
-,-,TRBV9,TRBJ1-5,TGTGCCAGCAGCCCCGAAGGGGGGGCCGGGCTCTGGCCCCAGCATTTT,CASSPEGGAGLWPQHF
TRBD2,-,TRBV6-2/TRBV6-3,TRBJ2-3,TGTGCCAGCAGTTACTCGACGACTAGCGGGGGGAGTGGTGGCACAGATACGCAGTATTTT,CASSYSTTSGGSGGTDTQYF
TRBD2,once,TRBV18,TRBJ2-5,TGTGCCAGCTCACCCCGGACTAGCGGGGGAGAGACCCAGTACTTC,CASSPRTSGGETQYF
TRBD2,-,TRBV18,TRBJ2-3,TGTGCCAGCTCACCAATACCAGCGGGGGGCAATGTAGGCACAGATACGCAGTATTTT,CASSPIPAGGNVGTDTQYF
-,-,TRBV27,TRBJ1-5,TGTGCCAGCAGTGACAGGTACCTTTTCAATAGCAATCAGCCCCAGCATTTT,CASSDRYLFNSNQPQHF
TRBD2,-,TRBV9,TRBJ2-1,TGTGCCAGCAGCGCCCTAGCGGGGGCGAGTCTCGGAGAGTTCTTC,CASSALAGASLGEFF
-,-,TRBV15,TRBJ1-1,TGTGCCACCAAGTACGGGAACACTGAAGCTTTCTTT,CATKYGNTEAFF
-,once,TRBV15,TRBJ1-1,TGTGCCACCAGCAGAGATCCTTCCACTGAAGCTTTCTTT,CATSRDPSTEAFF
-,-,TRBV10-3,TRBJ1-2,TGTGCCAGCGGTACCGGGACAAGCTATGGCTACACCTTC,CASGTGTSYGYTF
-,many,TRBV10-1,TRBJ2-7,TGCGCCAGCAGTGAGTCCGCGGGGGCCACCTACGAGCAGTACTTC,CASSESAGATYEQYF
-,-,TRBV5-1,TRBJ1-2,TGCGCCAGCGTTGGGGGACTCTCCGAGGGCTACACCTTC,CASVGGLSEGYTF
-,-,TRBV6-5,TRBJ1-3,TGTGCCAGCAGTTACAGGGGAGGGGTCGGAAACACCATATATTTT,CASSYRGGVGNTIYF
-,-,TRBV13,TRBJ1-3,TGTGCCAGCAGCTCTTGGACAGAGGGAAACACCATATATTTT,CASSSWTEGNTIYF
-,-,TRBV5-1,TRBJ2-1,TGCGCCAGCAGCTCCACAGTCACATCCTACAATGAGCAGTTCTTC,CASSSTVTSYNEQFF
-,once,TRBV6-4,TRBJ1-2,TGTGCCACGAAAAACCCCAACTCCTATGGCTACACCTTC,CATKNPNSYGYTF
-,-,TRBV5-4,TRBJ2-2,TGTGCCAGCAGCTTGGGTACGGGAATGACCGGGGAGCTGTTTTTT,CASSLGTGMTGELFF
TRBD1,-,TRBV10-1,TRBJ1-2,TGCGCCAGCAGCCGAACAGGGGGCTTTGGCTACACCTTC,CASSRTGGFGYTF
TRBD1,-,TRBV11-2,TRBJ1-3,TGTGCCAGCAGCTTAGATGGGACAGGGAGAGGAGACACCATATATTTT,CASSLDGTGRGDTIYF
-,-,TRBV5-1,TRBJ2-7,TGCGCCAGCAGCTTGGCCACAGGTAACTACGAGCAGTACTTC,CASSLATGNYEQYF
-,-,TRBV7-2,TRBJ2-1,TGTGCCAGCAGCCAAGTCCTAGCGACTAATGAGCAGTTCTTC,CASSQVLATNEQFF
-,-,TRBV18,TRBJ1-1,TGTGCCAGCTCACCAGCGTACACTGAAGCTTTCTTT,CASSPAYTEAFF
TRBD2,-,TRBV4-3,TRBJ2-3,TGCGCCAGCCGAGGGACTAGCGGGGGGGCGGTCACAGATACGCAGTATTTT,CASRGTSGGAVTDTQYF
-,-,TRBV9,TRBJ2-3,TGTGCCAGCAGCGTAGTGGGGGGGGGACAGGGCACAGATACGCAGTATTTT,CASSVVGGGQGTDTQYF
TRBD1,-,TRBV19,TRBJ1-4,TGTGCCAGTAGTAGCGACAGGGGTGATGAAAAACTGTTTTTT,CASSSDRGDEKLFF
-,few,TRBV7-9,TRBJ2-7,TGTGCCAGCAGCTTAGTGAGGGCGGGGCCACGACCATTACGCTACGAGCAGTACTTC,CASSLVRAGPRPLRYEQYF
TRBD2,-,TRBV6-5,TRBJ2-3,TGTGCCAGCAGTTATCCCGGACTAGCGGGTCCAGATACGCAGTATTTT,CASSYPGLAGPDTQYF